Listed below are T cell receptor beta chains from one sample, sequenced in a study of PD-L1 blockade in urothelial cancer. Assay: immunoSEQ multiplex PCR; the TCRdb copy retains only in-frame clones and omits some. The repertoire includes 24,000 or so clones, around 88% of them detected once, and approximately 3% sits in the top ten. This specimen was PBMCs, taken around atezolizumab (anti-PD-L1) treatment. The receptors derive from a man aged 50 to 60 with urothelial cancer. Both conserved end residues are part of each CDR3. The D gene is left open where the match is weak. Rows give clone size only sometimes, using once, few, many, or a class for an expanded clone.

.,.,TRBJ2-5,TRBV5-4,CASNQRGETQYF,TGTGCCAGCAACCAGCGAGGGGAGACCCAGTACTTC
.,TRBD1,TRBJ2-5,TRBV7-2,CASSSRDRDFTGNRNF,TGTGCCAGCAGCTCCCGGGACAGGGACTTTACCGGGAATAGGAACTTC
.,.,TRBJ2-2,TRBV6-1,CASSEEPATGELFF,TGTGCCAGCAGTGAAGAGCCCGCGACCGGGGAGCTGTTTTTT
.,.,TRBJ2-1,TRBV6-6,CARIIAGEGSYNEQFF,TGTGCCAGGATTATAGCAGGGGAAGGCTCCTACAATGAGCAGTTCTTC
.,.,TRBJ1-5,TRBV28,CASSIQVQPQHF,TGTGCCAGCAGTATACAGGTACAGCCCCAGCATTTT
.,TRBD1,TRBJ2-4,TRBV5-1,CASSPTTGPLAKNIQYF,TGCGCCAGCAGCCCCACGACAGGGCCCCTAGCCAAAAACATTCAGTACTTC
.,.,TRBJ1-6,TRBV5-6,CASSTGTSYNSPLHF,TGTGCCAGCAGTACGGGAACCTCCTATAATTCACCCCTCCACTTT
.,TRBD1,TRBJ1-2,TRBV27,CASSFDRGNGYTF,TGTGCCAGCAGTTTCGACAGGGGCAATGGCTACACCTTC
.,TRBD2,TRBJ2-3,TRBV9,CASSPRGRATSTDTQYF,TGTGCCAGCAGCCCTCGCGGGAGGGCCACGAGCACAGATACGCAGTATTTT
.,.,TRBJ2-1,TRBV19,CASSIGGGRMNEQFF,TGTGCCAGTAGTATAGGGGGGGGGCGGATGAACGAGCAGTTCTTC
.,.,TRBJ2-1,TRBV5-1,CASSADSEQFF,TGCGCCAGCAGCGCAGACAGTGAGCAGTTCTTC
.,TRBD1,TRBJ2-5,TRBV2,CASTYTGGETQYF,TGTGCCAGCACCTATACAGGGGGAGAGACCCAGTACTTC
.,TRBD1,TRBJ2-4,TRBV7-6,CASSLGGGQAKNIQYF,TGTGCCAGCAGCTTAGGAGGGGGCCAAGCCAAAAACATTCAGTACTTC
.,TRBD2,TRBJ2-2,TRBV6-6,CASSYLAGDTHGELFF,TGTGCCAGCAGTTACCTAGCGGGGGATACCCACGGGGAGCTGTTTTTT
.,.,TRBJ1-5,TRBV2,CASREHPRNQPQHF,TGTGCCAGCAGGGAACATCCCCGCAATCAGCCCCAGCATTTT
.,.,TRBJ2-3,TRBV18,CASSLGGTDTQYF,TGTGCCAGCTCATTAGGGGGCACAGATACGCAGTATTTT
once,TRBD1,TRBJ2-3,TRBV10-3,CAISESGDRGDTQYF,TGTGCCATCAGTGAGTCAGGGGACAGAGGAGATACGCAGTATTTT
once,TRBD1,TRBJ1-2,TRBV28,CASRGDRTNYGYTF,TGTGCCAGCAGAGGGGACAGAACTAACTATGGCTACACCTTC
.,TRBD1,TRBJ1-1,TRBV2,CASNKGGQTNTEAFF,TGTGCCAGCAATAAAGGGGGACAGACGAACACTGAAGCTTTCTTT
.,TRBD2,TRBJ2-3,TRBV5-1,CASSLSGGAVDTQYF,TGCGCCAGCAGCTTAAGCGGGGGGGCCGTAGATACGCAGTATTTT
.,.,TRBJ2-3,TRBV19,CASSIVTGTDTQYF,TGTGCCAGTAGTATTGTAACAGGGACAGATACGCAGTATTTT
.,TRBD2,TRBJ2-3,TRBV10-3,CAISRTSATDTQYF,TGTGCCATCAGTCGGACTAGCGCTACAGATACGCAGTATTTT
.,TRBD1,TRBJ1-2,TRBV30,CAVGRDRGRNGYTF,TGTGCCGTTGGAAGGGACAGGGGGAGGAATGGCTACACCTTC
.,.,TRBJ1-2,TRBV25-1,CASSEYGGAYGYTF,TGTGCCAGCAGTGAATACGGGGGGGCCTATGGCTACACCTTC